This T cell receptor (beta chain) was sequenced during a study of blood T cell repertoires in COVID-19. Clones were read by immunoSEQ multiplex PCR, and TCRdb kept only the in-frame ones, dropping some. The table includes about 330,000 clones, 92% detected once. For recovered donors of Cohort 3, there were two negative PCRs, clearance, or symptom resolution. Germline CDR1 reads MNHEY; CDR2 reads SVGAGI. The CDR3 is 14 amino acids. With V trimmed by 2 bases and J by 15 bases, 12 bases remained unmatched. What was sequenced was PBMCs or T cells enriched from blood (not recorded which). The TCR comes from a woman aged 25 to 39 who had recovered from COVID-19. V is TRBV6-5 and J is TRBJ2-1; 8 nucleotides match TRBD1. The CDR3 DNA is TGTGCCAGCAGTTACGCGCAGGGGGCTCTACCTTTGTTCTTC. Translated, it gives CASSYAQGALPLFF.